Presented here are 20 T cell receptor beta chains from one specimen sequenced in a study of response to subunit inactivated influenza vaccine. A single record per CDR3 protein comes from TCRdb applying MiXCR to the RT-PCR reads. The repertoire holds about half a million distinct CDR3 sequences, with less than 10% as singletons. The sequences come from PBMCs from blood, collected less than 25 months after vaccination. The receptors were sampled from a man aged 50-75 years who received an inactivated influenza vaccine.

The V gene is TRBV11-2, the J gene TRBJ2-4; 7 bases map to TRBD2. The V and J ends lost 4 bases and 3 bases, in that order; junction bases with no gene match: 9. The germline V gene has CDR1 SGHAT and CDR2 FQNNGV. There are 16 residues in the CDR3. CDR3 in amino acids: CASSSVRGGSKNIQYF. CDR3 DNA: TGTGCCAGCAGCTCAGTCCGGGGCGGGAGCAAAAACATTCAGTACTTC.

The chain has TRBV14 and TRBJ2-3; a weak D match, TRBD1 (6 bases). Germline CDR1 reads SGHDN; CDR2 reads FVKESK. This CDR3 is built from 15 residues. V was clipped by 0 bases and J by 2 bases, with 9 bases between them. CDR3: CASSQDWDNTDTQYF. The CDR3 coding sequence is TGTGCCAGCAGCCAAGATTGGGACAACACAGATACGCAGTATTTT.

This clonotype was recorded at least ten times. The chain is built from TRBV28 and TRBJ2-3; D might be TRBD1 (5 bases). Trimming removed 1 base at V and 6 bases at J, with 14 bases between. The CDR3 contains 15 residues. The germline gives CDR1 MDHEN, CDR2 SYDVKM. CDR3 amino acids: CASSLSPGRRDTQYF. For the CDR3, the DNA is TGTGCCAGCAGTTTATCCCCAGGGCGTCGGGATACGCAGTATTTT.

This rearrangement joins TRBV4-1 to TRBJ1-2, with 7 bases identical to TRBD1. Germline V CDR1 and CDR2: MGHRA, YSYEKL. V lost 0 bases, J lost 7 bases, and 11 bases stayed unmatched. The CDR3 totals 16 residues. The CDR3 DNA reads as TGCGCCAGCAGCCAAGATCAAGCAGGGGGGGCGGCTGGCTACACCTTC. Translated: CASSQDQAGGAAGYTF.

This clonotype was detected many times. This chain links TRBV4-2 with TRBJ2-1; 13 bases line up with TRBD2. This CDR3 has 16 residues. V was clipped by 0 bases and J by 7 bases; unmatched bases: 3. Germline CDR1 and CDR2: LGHNA and YNFKEQ. CDR3 DNA: TGTGCCAGCAGCCAAGAGGGACTAGCGGGGAGAAATGAGCAGTTCTTC. This sequence encodes CASSQEGLAGRNEQFF.

This clonotype has only a few counts. The chain employs TRBV9 and TRBJ2-1; 12 bases fit TRBD2. CDR3 length: 16 residues. Germline values: CDR1 SGDLS, CDR2 YYNGEE. The V segment lost 0 bases and the J segment 6 bases; nucleotides outside the gene matches: 4. The CDR3 loop reads CASSVGGGLAGNEQFF. CDR3 bases: TGTGCCAGCAGCGTAGGGGGGGGACTAGCGGGCAATGAGCAGTTCTTC. The whole variable domain, filled in from reference TRBV9 and TRBJ2-1, reads DSGVTQTPKHLITATGQRVTLRCSPRSGDLSVYWYQQSLDQGLQFLIQYYNGEERAKGNILERFSAQQFPDLHSELNLSSLELGDSALYFCASSVGGGLAGNEQFFGPGTRLTVL.

This clonotype was seen more than once but under ten times. V and J are TRBV6-5 and TRBJ2-5, with 9 bases identical to TRBD2. V gave up 5 bases and J gave up 6 bases; unmatched junction bases: 1. The CDR3 length is 12 residues. Germline values: CDR1 MNHEY, CDR2 SVGAGI. The CDR3 DNA reads TGTGCCAGCAGTAGCGGGGGGAAGACCCAGTACTTC. Encoded protein: CASSSGGKTQYF.

The V and J genes are TRBV20-1 and TRBJ1-1; D not resolved. The V gene lost 6 bases and the J gene lost 3 bases, with 14 bases spanning the gap. The length of the CDR3 is 13 residues. Per the germline V gene, CDR1 is DFQATT and CDR2 is SNEGSKA (reference sequence). As DNA, the CDR3 is TGCAGTGCCAGATCCCCGGTGGACACTGAAGCTTTCTTT. Residues: CSARSPVDTEAFF.

Here the CDR3 DNA reads TGTGCCAGCAGCCAAGCAGGGAAGGAGACCCAGTACTTC. Protein sequence: CASSQAGKETQYF. The chain carries TRBV3-1 and TRBJ2-5; tentative D call: TRBD1 (5 bases). V was pared by 1 base and J by 5 bases, with 8 bases between. This CDR3 contains 13 residues. Germline lookup yields CDR1 LGHDT and CDR2 YNNKEL (reference sequence).

This clonotype was observed a handful of times. The rearrangement joins TRBV6-1 to TRBJ2-7; TRBD1 or TRBD2 may be the D gene (5 bases each). In germline, CDR1 is MNHNS, CDR2 SASEGT. The CDR3 has 14 amino acids. Trimming took 4 bases from V and 3 from J, leaving 13 bases between them. CDR3 loop: CASSAWDGNYEQYF. The DNA for the CDR3 is TGTGCCAGCAGTGCATGGGACGGGAACTACGAGCAGTACTTC.

The chain uses TRBV15 and TRBJ2-7, with D unclear. The V gene's germline CDR1 is LNHNV and CDR2 YYDKDF (reference sequence). The V and J ends lost 0 bases and 5 bases respectively, with 14 bases between them. This CDR3 is 15 amino acids long. The CDR3 DNA is TGTGCCACCAGCAGAGATCCCCAGCGTGGGCACGAGCAGTACTTC. Encoded protein: CATSRDPQRGHEQYF. The full variable domain, rest sourced from reference TRBV15 and TRBJ2-7, is DAMVIQNPRYQVTQFGKPVTLSCSQTLNHNVMYWYQQKSSQAPKLLFHYYDKDFNNEADTPDNFQSRRPNTSFCFLDIRSPGLGDTAMYLCATSRDPQRGHEQYFGPGTRLTVT.

At least ten counts were recorded for this clonotype. The V call is TRBV12-3 or TRBV12-4, the J call TRBJ2-5, with TRBD1 identical over 10 bases. The J segment lost 2 bases and the V segment lost 7 bases, leaving 4 bases of the junction unmatched. The CDR3 runs 14 residues. The CDR3 is CASTDRGWQETQYF. In nucleotides, the CDR3 is TGTGCCAGCACGGACAGGGGGTGGCAAGAGACCCAGTACTTC.

A few counts support this clonotype. The chain employs TRBV11-2 and TRBJ1-1; D is unresolved. Trimming shortened V by 2 bases and J by 3 bases, and 16 bases separated the two germline ends. This CDR3 is 16 amino acids long. Germline V CDR1 and CDR2: SGHAT, FQNNGV. The chain's CDR3 is CASSLNLGGGYTEAFF. CDR3 coding DNA: TGTGCCAGCAGCTTAAATTTAGGTGGTGGTTACACTGAAGCTTTCTTT.

This clonotype was counted ten times or more. CDR3 DNA sequence: TGTGCCAGCAGGCCGACTAGCGGGATTCCCTCCTACAATGAGCAGTTCTTC. Protein: CASRPTSGIPSYNEQFF. The chain uses TRBV27 and TRBJ2-1; 11 positions agree with TRBD2. V shed 6 bases and J 0 bases; nucleotides not matched to a gene: 7. This CDR3 has 17 amino acids. Germline-derived CDR1 and CDR2 are MNHEY and SMNVEV (reference sequence).

This clonotype was counted a few times. The rearrangement joins TRBV12-3 or TRBV12-4 to TRBJ2-3, with 11 bases aligning to TRBD2. V lost 6 bases, J lost 2 bases, and 4 bases stayed unmatched. The CDR3 covers 15 residues. The CDR3 sequence: CASSRLAGITDTQYF. In nucleotides, the CDR3 is TGTGCCAGCAGCCGACTAGCGGGGATCACAGATACGCAGTATTTT.

This clonotype has ten or more counts. The chain carries TRBV3-1 and TRBJ1-1; D not resolved. In germline, CDR1 is LGHDT, CDR2 YNNKEL (reference sequence). Trimming removed 1 base from V and 1 base from J, with 10 bases in between. CDR3 length equals 15 residues. Here the CDR3 reads CASSQGPSGNTEAFF. For the CDR3, the DNA is TGTGCCAGCAGCCAAGGACCATCGGGGAACACTGAAGCTTTCTTT.

This clonotype has a handful of counts. V and J are TRBV5-1 and TRBJ2-7; no definite D call. Germline-derived CDR1 and CDR2 are SGHRS and YFSETQ. V lost 4 bases, J lost 4 bases, and 12 bases lay in between. CDR3 length: 13 residues. CDR3 in DNA: TGCGCCAGCAGCGCCGGAACCCAATACGAGCAGTACTTC. Translated, it gives CASSAGTQYEQYF.

CDR3 amino acids: CASSLLGAPDTDTQYF. CDR3 bases: TGCGCCAGCAGCTTGTTGGGGGCGCCGGACACAGATACGCAGTATTTT. V gene TRBV5-1 combines with J gene TRBJ2-3; D is possibly TRBD1 (6 bases). The germline gives CDR1 SGHRS, CDR2 YFSETQ. V lost 1 base and J lost 2, with 14 bases in between. The CDR3 runs 16 residues.

This clonotype was detected ten times or more. The chain carries TRBV7-9 and TRBJ2-5; no clear D. The CDR3 runs 14 residues. Germline CDR1 reads SEHNR; CDR2 reads FQNEAQ (reference sequence). The V and J ends lost 1 base and 3 bases respectively, with 9 bases between them. CDR3 sequence: CASSLGITEETQYF. The CDR3 coding sequence is TGTGCCAGCAGCTTAGGTATTACGGAAGAGACCCAGTACTTC.

V usage is TRBV7-2 and J usage is TRBJ2-5; unclear D gene. Germline V gene data show CDR1 as SGHTA and CDR2 as FQGNSA. This CDR3 comprises 13 residues. Trimming pared 2 bases from V and 2 bases from J, leaving 6 bases between. The CDR3 loop is CASSLTWQETQYF. DNA for the CDR3: TGTGCCAGCAGCTTAACCTGGCAAGAGACCCAGTACTTC.